The source of this T cell receptor beta chain is a study of T cell repertoires in ileal Crohn's disease. Across the whole study: About half received postoperative treatment, about ten with thiopurines and 15 to 20 anti-TNF.

Findings and caveats of the study: Endoscopic recurrence occurred in every patient whose clonality exceeded 26.8%. Clonal expansions were more frequent in active smokers than non-smokers at surgery.

Note on this clone: What it recognizes is unknown.

Patients were adults with ileal or ileocolonic Crohn's disease needing resection. V lost 2 bases and J lost 3; bases outside the gene matches: 2. The germline V gene has CDR1 LNHDA and CDR2 SQIVND (reference sequence). The CDR3 runs to 15 residues. Measured with immunoSEQ multiplex PCR; TCRdb has only the in-frame clones, and not every one. The repertoire holds fewer than 8,000 clones, with about 78% as singletons. This clonotype was obtained from an adult with Crohn's disease. Specimen: ileal tissue. The chain recombines TRBV19 with TRBJ1-2, with 11 bases matching TRBD1. The CDR3 region is CASSIWTGGDYGYTF. The CDR3 DNA sequence: TGTGCCAGTAGTATATGGACAGGGGGCGACTATGGCTACACCTTC.